This T cell receptor beta chain was identified in a study of blood T cells in healthy people across ages. Findings of the study overall: Donor CMV status, an unknown factor, possibly confounded changes in expanded clonotypes. With naive T cell percentage, TCR beta diversity showed a strong correlation.

A second PCR, run for about 7 to 11 cycles, used a sample-barcoded 5' primer plus a J-beta primer mix. All cDNA molecules were each tagged by a template-switch adaptor with 12 random nucleotides. Each CDR3 protein is one row after TCRdb ran MiXCR on the 5' RACE reads. Seen here are 900,000 to 950,000 distinct CDR3 sequences, just under 30% observed once, and the top ten hold 10% to 13%. Germline V gives CDR1 SNHLY, CDR2 FYNNEI. The CDR3 length is 14 residues. With 5 bases removed from V and 7 bases from J, the gap between germline ends came to 17 bases. This clonotype was counted ten times or more. Antigen unknown. The sample also formed part of further work on T cells of mothers and their children.

This TCR was recovered from a woman between 35 and 50 years old in good health. The gene calls are TRBV2 and TRBJ1-2; tentative D call: TRBD1 (5 bases). The sequenced sample consisted of blood. CDR3 amino acids: CASSQEGLGGGYTF. The CDR3 bases are TGTGCCAGCAGTCAGGAGGGGTTAGGTGGTGGCTACACCTTC.